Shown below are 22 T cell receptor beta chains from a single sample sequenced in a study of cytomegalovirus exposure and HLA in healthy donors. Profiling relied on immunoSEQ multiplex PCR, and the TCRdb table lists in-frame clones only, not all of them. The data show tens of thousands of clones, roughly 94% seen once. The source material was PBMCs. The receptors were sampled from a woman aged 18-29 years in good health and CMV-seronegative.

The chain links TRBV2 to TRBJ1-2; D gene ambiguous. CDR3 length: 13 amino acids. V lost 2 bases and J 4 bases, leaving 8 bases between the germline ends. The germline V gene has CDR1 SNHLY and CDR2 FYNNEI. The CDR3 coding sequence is TGTGCCAGCAGTGAACGGCAGGTCTATGGCTACACCTTC. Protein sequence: CASSERQVYGYTF.

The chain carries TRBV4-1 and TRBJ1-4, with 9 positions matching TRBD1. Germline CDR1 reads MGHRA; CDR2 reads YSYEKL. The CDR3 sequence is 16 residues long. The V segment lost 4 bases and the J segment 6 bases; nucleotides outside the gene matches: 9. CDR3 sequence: CASSRETGGDDEKLFF. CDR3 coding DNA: TGCGCCAGCAGCCGGGAGACAGGGGGGGACGATGAAAAACTGTTTTTT.

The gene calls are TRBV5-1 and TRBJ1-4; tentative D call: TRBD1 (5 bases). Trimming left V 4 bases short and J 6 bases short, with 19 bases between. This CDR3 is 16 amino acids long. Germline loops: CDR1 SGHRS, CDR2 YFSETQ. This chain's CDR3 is CASSHSTGALDEKLFF. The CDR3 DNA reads TGCGCCAGCAGCCATTCTACAGGTGCCCTTGATGAAAAACTGTTTTTT.

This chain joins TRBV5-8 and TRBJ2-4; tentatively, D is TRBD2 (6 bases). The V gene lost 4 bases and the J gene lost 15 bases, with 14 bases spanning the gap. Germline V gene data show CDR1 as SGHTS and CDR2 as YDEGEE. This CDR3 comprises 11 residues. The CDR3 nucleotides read TGTGCCAGCAGCCTTACTAGCTTCGGGTACTTC. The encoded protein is CASSLTSFGYF.

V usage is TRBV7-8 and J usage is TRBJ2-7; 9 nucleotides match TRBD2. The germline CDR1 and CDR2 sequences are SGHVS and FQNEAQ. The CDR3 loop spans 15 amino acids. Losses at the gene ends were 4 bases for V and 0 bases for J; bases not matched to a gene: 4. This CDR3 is CASSSPGLASYEQYF. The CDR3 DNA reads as TGTGCCAGCAGCTCGCCGGGACTAGCCTCCTACGAGCAGTACTTC.

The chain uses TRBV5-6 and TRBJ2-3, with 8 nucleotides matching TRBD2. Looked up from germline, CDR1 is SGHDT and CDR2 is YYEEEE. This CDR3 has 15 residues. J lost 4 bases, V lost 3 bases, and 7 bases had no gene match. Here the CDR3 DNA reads TGTGCCAGCAGCTACGGGACTAGACATTCAGATACGCAGTATTTT. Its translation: CASSYGTRHSDTQYF.

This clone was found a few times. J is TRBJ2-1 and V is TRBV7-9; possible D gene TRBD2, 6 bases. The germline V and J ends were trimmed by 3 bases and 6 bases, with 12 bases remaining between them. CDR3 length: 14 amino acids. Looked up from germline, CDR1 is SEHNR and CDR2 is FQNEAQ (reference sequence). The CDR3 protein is CASSFPGTPNEQFF. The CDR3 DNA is TGTGCCAGCAGCTTCCCCGGGACTCCCAATGAGCAGTTCTTC.

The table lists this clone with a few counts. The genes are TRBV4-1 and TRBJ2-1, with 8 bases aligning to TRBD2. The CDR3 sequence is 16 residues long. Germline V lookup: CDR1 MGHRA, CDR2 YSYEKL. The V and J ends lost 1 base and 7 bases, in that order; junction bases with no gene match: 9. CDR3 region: CASSQAPPGGENEQFF. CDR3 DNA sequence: TGCGCCAGCAGCCAAGCACCCCCGGGGGGGGAGAATGAGCAGTTCTTC.

In DNA form, the CDR3 reads TGTGCCAGCAGTGAGAGGGTAGCGGGGGGGACAGATACGCAGTATTTT. Translation gives CASSERVAGGTDTQYF. The chain uses TRBV2 and TRBJ2-3; 11 positions match TRBD2. Germline V lookup: CDR1 SNHLY, CDR2 FYNNEI. The junction had 5 bases not matched to a gene; V was cut back by 3 bases and J by 3 bases. This CDR3 has 16 amino acids.

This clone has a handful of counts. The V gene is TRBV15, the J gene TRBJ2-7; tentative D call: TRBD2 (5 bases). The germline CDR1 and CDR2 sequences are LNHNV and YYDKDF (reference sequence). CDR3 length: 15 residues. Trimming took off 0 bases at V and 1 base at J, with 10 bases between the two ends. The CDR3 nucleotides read TGTGCCACCAGCAGAGAAGGGAGTGGGTCCTACGAGCAGTACTTC. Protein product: CATSREGSGSYEQYF. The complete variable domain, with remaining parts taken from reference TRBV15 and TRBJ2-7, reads DAMVIQNPRYQVTQFGKPVTLSCSQTLNHNVMYWYQQKSSQAPKLLFHYYDKDFNNEADTPDNFQSRRPNTSFCFLDIRSPGLGDTAMYLCATSREGSGSYEQYFGPGTRLTVT.

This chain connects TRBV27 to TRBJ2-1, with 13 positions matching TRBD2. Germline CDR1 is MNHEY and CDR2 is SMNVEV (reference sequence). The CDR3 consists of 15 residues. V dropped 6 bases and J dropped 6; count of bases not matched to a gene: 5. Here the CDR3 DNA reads TGTGCCAGCAGGACGACTAGCGGGGGGCTCAATGAGCAGTTCTTC. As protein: CASRTTSGGLNEQFF.

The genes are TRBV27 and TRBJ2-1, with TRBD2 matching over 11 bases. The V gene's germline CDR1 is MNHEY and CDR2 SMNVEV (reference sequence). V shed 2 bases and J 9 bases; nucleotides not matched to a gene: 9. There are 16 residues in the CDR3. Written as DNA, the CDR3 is TGTGCCAGCAGTTTAGCCCTTAGCGGGGGGGCAGGTGAGCAGTTCTTC. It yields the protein CASSLALSGGAGEQFF.

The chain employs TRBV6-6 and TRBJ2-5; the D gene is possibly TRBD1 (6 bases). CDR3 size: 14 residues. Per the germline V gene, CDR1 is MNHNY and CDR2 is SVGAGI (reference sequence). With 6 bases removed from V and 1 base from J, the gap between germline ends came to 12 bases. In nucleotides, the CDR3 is TGTGCCAGCAGAGAAGGACAGATCCAAGAGACCCAGTACTTC. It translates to CASREGQIQETQYF.

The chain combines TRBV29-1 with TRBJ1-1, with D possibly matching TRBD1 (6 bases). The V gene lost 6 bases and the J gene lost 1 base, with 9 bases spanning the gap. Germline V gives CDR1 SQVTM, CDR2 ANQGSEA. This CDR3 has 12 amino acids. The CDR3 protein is CSVGQRNTEAFF. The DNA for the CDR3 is TGCAGCGTCGGACAGAGGAACACTGAAGCTTTCTTT.

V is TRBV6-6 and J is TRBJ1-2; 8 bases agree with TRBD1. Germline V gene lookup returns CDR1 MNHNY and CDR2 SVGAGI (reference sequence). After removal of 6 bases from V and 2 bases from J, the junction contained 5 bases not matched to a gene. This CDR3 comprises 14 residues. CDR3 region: CASSGRDRNYGYTF. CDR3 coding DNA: TGTGCCAGCAGCGGACGGGACAGGAACTATGGCTACACCTTC.

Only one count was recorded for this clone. CDR3 nucleotide sequence: TGTGCCAGCAGTGCTCTACGAACCGGGACAGGGCCGTACGAGCAGTACTTC. It encodes CASSALRTGTGPYEQYF. This chain joins TRBV27 and TRBJ2-7, with 9 nucleotides matching TRBD1. This CDR3 has 17 residues. Trimming cost V 5 bases and J 4 bases; bases outside gene matches: 15. Germline lookup yields CDR1 MNHEY and CDR2 SMNVEV (reference sequence).

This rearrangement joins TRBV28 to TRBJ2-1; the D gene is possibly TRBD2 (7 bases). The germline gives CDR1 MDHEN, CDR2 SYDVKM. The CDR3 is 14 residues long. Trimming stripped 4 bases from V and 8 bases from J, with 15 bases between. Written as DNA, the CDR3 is TGTGCCAGCAGTTCAACGAGGGGGGGCGATGAGCAGTTCTTC. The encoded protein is CASSSTRGGDEQFF.

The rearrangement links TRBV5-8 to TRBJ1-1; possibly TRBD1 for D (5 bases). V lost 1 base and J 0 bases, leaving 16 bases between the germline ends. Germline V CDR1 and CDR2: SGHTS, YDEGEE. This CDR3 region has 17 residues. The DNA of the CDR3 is TGTGCCAGCAGCTTGAATTGGGCAGGGCGAATGAACACTGAAGCTTTCTTT. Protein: CASSLNWAGRMNTEAFF.

CDR3: CASRRPDRGDNQPQHF. Here the CDR3 DNA reads TGTGCCAGCAGAAGACCCGACAGGGGGGATAATCAGCCCCAGCATTTT. The chain links TRBV28 to TRBJ1-5, with 9 bases lining up with TRBD1. The CDR3 has 16 amino acids. Per the germline V gene, CDR1 is MDHEN and CDR2 is SYDVKM. With V trimmed by 6 bases and J by 4 bases, 10 bases remained unmatched.

The CDR3 DNA is TGTGCCAGCAGCGCATGGGACAACGAAGCCCACAATGAGCAGTTCTTC. Translating gives CASSAWDNEAHNEQFF. The V gene is TRBV7-9, the J gene TRBJ2-1; D might be TRBD1 (6 bases). Trimming left V 5 bases short and J 5 bases short, with 19 bases between. Germline CDR1 SEHNR, CDR2 FQNEAQ (reference sequence). CDR3 length: 16 residues.

The CDR3 DNA sequence: TGTGCCAGCGGGACAGGGGGCGCCGGGGACTATGGCTACACCTTC. Its translation is CASGTGGAGDYGYTF. The V call is TRBV9, the J call TRBJ1-2; 12 bases align to TRBD1. There are 15 residues in the CDR3. The V segment lost 7 bases and the J segment 3 bases; nucleotides outside the gene matches: 7. CDR1 is SGDLS and CDR2 is YYNGEE in the germline V gene.

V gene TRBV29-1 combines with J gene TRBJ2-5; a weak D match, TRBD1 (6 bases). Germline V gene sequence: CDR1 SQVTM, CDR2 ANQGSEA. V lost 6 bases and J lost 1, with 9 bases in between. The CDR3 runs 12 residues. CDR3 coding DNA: TGCAGCGTGTACAGGGTCCAAGAGACCCAGTACTTC. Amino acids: CSVYRVQETQYF.